This T cell receptor beta chain was found in a study of blood T cell repertoires in COVID-19. Turning to the study itself: Samples representing acute and convalescent COVID-19 were sourced from the United States, Italy and Spain. Sample material is recorded as cDNA or gDNA derived from T cells, B-cell-depleted T cells, or PBMCs.

Original methodology: Reference gene primer amplification in the assay estimated nucleated cell counts. Using immunoSEQ multiplex PCR, the repertoire was profiled, and TCRdb retains in-frame clones only, with some absent. The V and J calls and clone size were taken over from that table, and D and trimming were inferred from the DNA. The profile shows approximately 90,000 clones, around four fifths of them singletons. The sample taken for sequencing was peripheral blood. This TCR was recovered from a man in his fifties with acute or convalescent COVID-19.

CDR3 bases: TGTGCCAGCACCACCAGGGAAGTGGATACGCAGTATTTT. It specifies CASTTREVDTQYF. V usage is TRBV2 and J usage is TRBJ2-3, with D perhaps TRBD1 (5 bases). The V end was cut by 7 bases, the J end by 6 bases, with 14 bases between. This CDR3 has 13 amino acids. CDR1 and CDR2 (germline): SNHLY, FYNNEI.